These T cell receptor beta chains were read from a single sample in a study of post-analysis software for immune sequencing data. TCRdb itself ran the PCR reads through MiXCR, one entry per CDR3 protein. Among a few hundred thousand distinct CDR3 sequences listed, 36% were seen once. Sequencing input: blood. Receptors were obtained from a girl between 5 and 17 years old with multiple sclerosis. Both conserved end residues are part of each CDR3. A D gene is named only where the DNA matches it firmly. Size is stated for part of the rows, as once, few or many counts, or as a class when the clone is expanded.

V gene	D gene	J gene	clone size	CDR3 protein	CDR3 DNA
TRBV12-3/TRBV12-4	-	TRBJ1-1	once	CASSLGYALNTEAFF	TGTGCCAGCAGTTTAGGTTACGCCTTGAACACTGAAGCTTTCTTT
TRBV15	-	TRBJ2-1	-	CATSRQGGTYNEQFF	TGTGCCACCAGCAGACAGGGGGGAACCTACAATGAGCAGTTCTTC
TRBV7-2	TRBD2	TRBJ2-1	-	CASSLARTSGGIEQFF	TGTGCCAGCAGCTTAGCCAGGACTAGCGGGGGAATTGAGCAGTTCTTC
TRBV20-1	-	TRBJ2-3	many	CSARDLRRDTDTQYF	TGCAGTGCTAGAGATTTACGGCGGGACACAGATACGCAGTATTTT
TRBV7-2	-	TRBJ1-5	-	CASSPPPGQGGNQPQHF	TGTGCCAGCAGCCCACCACCGGGACAAGGGGGCAATCAGCCCCAGCATTTT
TRBV5-1	TRBD2	TRBJ2-3	once	CASSLGTSGGRGADTRYF	TGCGCCAGCAGCCTGGGGACTAGCGGGGGGCGGGGAGCAGATACGCGGTATTTT
TRBV20-1	-	TRBJ2-1	once	CSARVLAASSYNEQFF	TGCAGTGCTAGAGTACTAGCCGCCAGCTCCTACAATGAGCAGTTCTTC
TRBV12-3/TRBV12-4	-	TRBJ1-1	few	CASTLRTNTEAFF	TGTGCCAGCACCTTAAGGACGAACACTGAAGCTTTCTTT
TRBV21-1	-	TRBJ2-2	-	CASSNLHLSGTGERFF	TGTGCCAGCAGCAACCTTCATCTCTCGGGCACCGGGGAGCGGTTTTTT
TRBV7-9	-	TRBJ2-7	-	CASSLAGWNYEQYF	TGTGCCAGCAGCTTGGCAGGGTGGAACTACGAGCAGTACTTC
TRBV5-1	-	TRBJ2-1	many	CASSLSGREQFF	TGCGCCAGCAGCTTGAGTGGTCGCGAGCAGTTCTTC
TRBV3-1	-	TRBJ1-2	many	CASSQGGGTGGYTF	TGTGCCAGCAGCCAAGGTGGAGGGACGGGCGGCTACACCTTC
TRBV5-1	TRBD1	TRBJ1-6	-	CASSPLQGQNSPLHF	TGCGCCAGCAGCCCCCTACAGGGGCAAAATTCACCCCTCCACTTT
TRBV9	-	TRBJ2-4	many	CASSAGVGKNIQYF	TGTGCCAGCAGCGCAGGGGTAGGCAAAAACATTCAGTACTTC
TRBV25-1	-	TRBJ1-6	-	CASSDRDSYNSPLHF	TGTGCCAGCAGTGACAGAGACTCCTATAATTCACCCCTCCACTTT
TRBV7-2	TRBD1	TRBJ2-3	-	CASLRDRVPDTQYF	TGTGCCAGCCTAAGGGACAGGGTCCCAGATACGCAGTATTTT
TRBV12-5	TRBD1	TRBJ2-6	few	CASGKPRDRGVSGANVLTF	TGTGCTAGTGGCAAGCCCCGGGACAGGGGGGTTTCTGGGGCCAACGTCCTGACTTTC
TRBV9	-	TRBJ2-7	-	CASSVAAGSYEQYF	TGTGCCAGCAGCGTAGCTGCAGGGAGCTACGAGCAGTACTTC
TRBV5-1	-	TRBJ1-1	few	CASSEVNTEAFF	TGCGCCAGCAGTGAGGTGAACACTGAAGCTTTCTTT
TRBV28	-	TRBJ1-1	few	CASSLSAQGTEAFF	TGTGCCAGCAGTTTGTCCGCACAGGGCACTGAAGCTTTCTTT
TRBV5-1	-	TRBJ2-5	many	CASSLREPQETQYF	TGCGCCAGCAGCTTGAGGGAGCCCCAAGAGACCCAGTACTTC
TRBV5-1	TRBD2	TRBJ2-5	once	CASSLGLAGGPQETQYF	TGCGCCAGCAGCTTAGGACTAGCGGGAGGACCCCAAGAGACCCAGTACTTC